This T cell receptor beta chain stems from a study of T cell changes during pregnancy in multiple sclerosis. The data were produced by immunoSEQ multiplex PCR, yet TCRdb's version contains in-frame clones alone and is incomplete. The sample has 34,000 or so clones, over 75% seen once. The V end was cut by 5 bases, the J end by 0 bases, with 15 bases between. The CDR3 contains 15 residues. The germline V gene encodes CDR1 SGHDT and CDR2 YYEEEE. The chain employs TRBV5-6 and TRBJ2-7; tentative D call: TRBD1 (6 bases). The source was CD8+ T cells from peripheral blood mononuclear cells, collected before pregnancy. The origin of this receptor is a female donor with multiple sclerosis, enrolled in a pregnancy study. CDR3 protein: CASRGWGTTSYEQYF. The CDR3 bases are TGTGCCAGCAGAGGTTGGGGGACAACCTCCTACGAGCAGTACTTC.